Listed below are T cell receptor beta chains from one sample, sequenced in a study of T cells in Graves' hyperthyroidism and ophthalmopathy. TCRdb re-analysed the multiplex PCR reads in MiXCR, keeping a single row per CDR3 protein. The sample includes more than 600,000 distinct CDR3 sequences, 16% of them seen just once. Sequenced input: blood. Every receptor here comes from a young man with Graves' hyperthyroidism. Each CDR3 is given with its conserved first and last residue. The D gene is left open where the match is weak. Size is omitted from some rows. Given values are once, few, many or a class for expanded clones.

D	J	size	V	DNA	CDR3
-	TRBJ1-1	-	TRBV10-3	TGTGCCATCAGTGTAAAGGGTTGGGAGAACACTGAAGCTTTCTTT	CAISVKGWENTEAFF
-	TRBJ1-3	-	TRBV19	TGTGCCAGCGGCGACGGCTCTGGAAACACCATATATTTT	CASGDGSGNTIYF
-	TRBJ1-1	many	TRBV27	TGTGCCAGCAGTTGGGACCCGAACACTGAAGCTTTCTTT	CASSWDPNTEAFF
-	TRBJ2-1	-	TRBV18	TGTGCCAGCTCAGCGTACGGATCCTACAATGAGCAGTTCTTC	CASSAYGSYNEQFF
TRBD2	TRBJ2-1	few	TRBV2	TGTGCCAGCAGTGGGGGCGGTGGCGGGAGTTCGAGGGGCTACAATGAGCAGTTCTTC	CASSGGGGGSSRGYNEQFF
TRBD1	TRBJ2-7	few	TRBV6-2/TRBV6-3	TGTGCCAGCACCCTAAACCGGGACAGGGTAAACGAGCAGTACTTC	CASTLNRDRVNEQYF
-	TRBJ1-1	few	TRBV19	TGTGCCAGTAGTGGGGGCCCCGGCACTGAAGCTTTCTTT	CASSGGPGTEAFF
-	TRBJ2-1	many	TRBV29-1	TGCAGCGTTGAACCCCATTCTAGACCAGGGGATGAGCAGTTCTTC	CSVEPHSRPGDEQFF
TRBD1	TRBJ2-7	many	TRBV28	TGTGCCAGCAGCACCGGGACAGCTAACGAGCAGTACTTC	CASSTGTANEQYF
TRBD1	TRBJ1-1	-	TRBV28	TGTGCCAGCAGTTTAAACTTGGACAGGGGGAACACTGAAGCTTCCTTT	CASSLNLDRGNTEASF
-	TRBJ2-1	many	TRBV3-1	TGTGCCAGCAGCGACGGGCGAGATGAGCAGTTCTTC	CASSDGRDEQFF
-	TRBJ2-7	many	TRBV3-1	TGTGCCAGCAGCCAATTGGGGAAGGGCTACGAGCAGTACTTC	CASSQLGKGYEQYF
-	TRBJ2-7	few	TRBV27	TGTGCCAGCAGTGCTATGATCTCCTACGAGCAGTACTTC	CASSAMISYEQYF
-	TRBJ1-3	-	TRBV11-1	TGTGCCAGCAGCTTAGGGGGGGACCGCAGCTCTGGAAACACCATATATTTT	CASSLGGDRSSGNTIYF
-	TRBJ2-3	few	TRBV3-1	TGTGCCAGCAGCCCAGGGGGGGCGAAGACAGATACGCAGTATTTT	CASSPGGAKTDTQYF
-	TRBJ2-5	-	TRBV11-2	TGTGCCAGCACCGCCCGGTTCCAAGAGACCCAGTACTTC	CASTARFQETQYF
-	TRBJ2-2	few	TRBV4-3	TGCGCCAGGCGGGGAGGAGGTCTTCCCGGGGAGCTGTTTTTT	CARRGGGLPGELFF
TRBD2	TRBJ2-1	-	TRBV9	TGTGCCAGCAGCGAAAGAGTAGCGGGGGTCAATGAGCAGTTCTTC	CASSERVAGVNEQFF
-	TRBJ1-5	many	TRBV20-1	TGCAGTGCTAGAGATAGAAGGTCCGCTCAGCCCCAGCATTTT	CSARDRRSAQPQHF
-	TRBJ2-3	-	TRBV29-1	TGCAGCGGGGGGACATCTAGCACAGATACGCAGTATTTT	CSGGTSSTDTQYF
-	TRBJ2-7	few	TRBV15	TGTGCCACCAGCGCCCGGACAGCACACTACGAGCAGTACTTC	CATSARTAHYEQYF
-	TRBJ1-6	-	TRBV5-5	TGTGCCAGCAGCTTGGAACAGGGTTCTTCACCCCTCCACTTT	CASSLEQGSSPLHF
-	TRBJ2-5	-	TRBV7-2	TGTGCCAGCAGCTTAATGCAGGAGACCCAGTACTTC	CASSLMQETQYF